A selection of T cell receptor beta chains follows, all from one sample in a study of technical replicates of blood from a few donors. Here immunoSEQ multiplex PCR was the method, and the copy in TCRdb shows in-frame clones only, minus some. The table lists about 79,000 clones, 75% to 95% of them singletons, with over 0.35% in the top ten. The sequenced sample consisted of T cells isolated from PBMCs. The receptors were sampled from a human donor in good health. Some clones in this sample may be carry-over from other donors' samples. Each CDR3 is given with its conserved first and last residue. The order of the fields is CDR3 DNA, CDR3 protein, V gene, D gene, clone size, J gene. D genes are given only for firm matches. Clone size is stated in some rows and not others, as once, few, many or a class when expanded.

CDR3nt: TGTGCCAGTAGGAGACAGGGGCCGCTAAATGAAAAACTGTTTTTT
CDR3aa: CASRRQGPLNEKLFF
v_gene: TRBV19
d_gene: TRBD1
abundance: .
j_gene: TRBJ1-4

CDR3nt: TGTGCCAGCTCACCGCGGACCCGACAGCCAGATACGCAGTATTTT
CDR3aa: CASSPRTRQPDTQYF
v_gene: TRBV18
d_gene: .
abundance: .
j_gene: TRBJ2-3

CDR3nt: TGTGCCAGCAGGAGGGGACAGGGGTTCGGGGACGAGCAGTACTTC
CDR3aa: CASRRGQGFGDEQYF
v_gene: TRBV28
d_gene: TRBD1
abundance: .
j_gene: TRBJ2-7

CDR3nt: TGTGCCAGCACAGGACAGGGAGGTGATGAGCAGTTCTTC
CDR3aa: CASTGQGGDEQFF
v_gene: TRBV6-5
d_gene: TRBD1
abundance: .
j_gene: TRBJ2-1

CDR3nt: TGTGCCAGCAGTTTACGCCCGGCGGGACTTAGCTCCTACGAGCAGTACTTC
CDR3aa: CASSLRPAGLSSYEQYF
v_gene: TRBV27
d_gene: .
abundance: once
j_gene: TRBJ2-7

CDR3nt: TGTGCCAGCAGTTTCGATACAGGCAATGGCTACACCTTC
CDR3aa: CASSFDTGNGYTF
v_gene: TRBV27
d_gene: .
abundance: .
j_gene: TRBJ1-2

CDR3nt: TGCGCCAGCAGCCAAGAAGTTCGAGACAGGGGGCTCGGCTACACCTTC
CDR3aa: CASSQEVRDRGLGYTF
v_gene: TRBV4-1
d_gene: TRBD1
abundance: .
j_gene: TRBJ1-2

CDR3nt: TGTGCCAGCAGCTTGAACGAACTAAGCTCCTACAATGAGCAGTTCTTC
CDR3aa: CASSLNELSSYNEQFF
v_gene: TRBV11-3
d_gene: .
abundance: .
j_gene: TRBJ2-1

CDR3nt: TGTGCCAGCAGAGACAAAACCGGGACAGGGTTAAATCAGCCCCAGCATTTT
CDR3aa: CASRDKTGTGLNQPQHF
v_gene: TRBV2
d_gene: TRBD1
abundance: .
j_gene: TRBJ1-5

CDR3nt: TGTGCCAGCAGCTTAGGACGACAGGGCTACGAGCAGTACTTC
CDR3aa: CASSLGRQGYEQYF
v_gene: TRBV13
d_gene: TRBD1
abundance: .
j_gene: TRBJ2-7

CDR3nt: TGTGCCAGCAGCTTAAGGGATGGAGGTGACTACGAGCAGTACTTC
CDR3aa: CASSLRDGGDYEQYF
v_gene: TRBV7-3
d_gene: .
abundance: .
j_gene: TRBJ2-7

CDR3nt: TGTGCCAGCAGCCCCCTCCGGAGTTATGAGACCCAGTACTTC
CDR3aa: CASSPLRSYETQYF
v_gene: TRBV9
d_gene: .
abundance: .
j_gene: TRBJ2-5

CDR3nt: TGTGCCAGCAGCTTAAGGACGGAGGGGAGAAAAGAGACCCAGTACTTC
CDR3aa: CASSLRTEGRKETQYF
v_gene: TRBV7-2
d_gene: .
abundance: .
j_gene: TRBJ2-5

CDR3nt: TGTGCCAGCAATAAGGGACAGGGGGTATACGAGCAGTACTTC
CDR3aa: CASNKGQGVYEQYF
v_gene: TRBV6-1
d_gene: TRBD1
abundance: .
j_gene: TRBJ2-7

CDR3nt: TGTGCCAGCAGCCGTAGTTGGGCAGGAAACACTGAAGCTTTCTTT
CDR3aa: CASSRSWAGNTEAFF
v_gene: TRBV11-1
d_gene: .
abundance: .
j_gene: TRBJ1-1

CDR3nt: TGTGCCAGCAGCCCGCGGGAGGGCAATCAGCCCCAGCATTTT
CDR3aa: CASSPREGNQPQHF
v_gene: TRBV16
d_gene: .
abundance: .
j_gene: TRBJ1-5

CDR3nt: TGTGCCAGCAGTGAACAGGGGGCCCTTTTTCTTAATGAGCAGTTCTTC
CDR3aa: CASSEQGALFLNEQFF
v_gene: TRBV6-1
d_gene: TRBD1
abundance: .
j_gene: TRBJ2-1

CDR3nt: TGTGCCAGCAGCGGGCAGGGAAACTATGGCTACACCTTC
CDR3aa: CASSGQGNYGYTF
v_gene: TRBV6-5
d_gene: .
abundance: .
j_gene: TRBJ1-2

CDR3nt: TGTGCCTGGAGTGTACGGAAGGTTAGCGGGAACACTGAAGCTTTCTTT
CDR3aa: CAWSVRKVSGNTEAFF
v_gene: TRBV30
d_gene: .
abundance: .
j_gene: TRBJ1-1

CDR3nt: TGCAGCGTGTGGACAGGGGGGAACACTGAAGCTTTCTTT
CDR3aa: CSVWTGGNTEAFF
v_gene: TRBV29-1
d_gene: TRBD1
abundance: few
j_gene: TRBJ1-1

CDR3nt: TGTGCTAGTGGTTTGTTGCGGTTCGAGCAGTACTTC
CDR3aa: CASGLLRFEQYF
v_gene: TRBV12-5
d_gene: .
abundance: .
j_gene: TRBJ2-7

CDR3nt: TGCGCCAGCAGCCCGCAACCGAGGACTAGCGGGATGGCAAATGAGCAGTTCTTC
CDR3aa: CASSPQPRTSGMANEQFF
v_gene: TRBV4-3
d_gene: TRBD2
abundance: .
j_gene: TRBJ2-1

CDR3nt: TGTGCCAGCAGCCAAGAACGAGGCGAACTACCTGAAAAACTGTTTTTT
CDR3aa: CASSQERGELPEKLFF
v_gene: TRBV14
d_gene: .
abundance: .
j_gene: TRBJ1-4

CDR3nt: TGCGCCAGCAGCCCGGACCGGGACAGGGCGACAGATACGCAGTATTTT
CDR3aa: CASSPDRDRATDTQYF
v_gene: TRBV4-1
d_gene: TRBD1
abundance: .
j_gene: TRBJ2-3

CDR3nt: TGTGCCGCGGGGGGACTAGCGGGAGAAGAGACCCAGTACTTC
CDR3aa: CAAGGLAGEETQYF
v_gene: TRBV10-3
d_gene: TRBD2
abundance: .
j_gene: TRBJ2-5

CDR3nt: TGTGCCAGCAGAGACGACAGAAACACTGAAGCTTTCTTT
CDR3aa: CASRDDRNTEAFF
v_gene: TRBV6-1
d_gene: .
abundance: .
j_gene: TRBJ1-1

CDR3nt: TGTGCCAGCAGCGGACACGAGTTATCGAACACCGGGGAGCTGTTTTTT
CDR3aa: CASSGHELSNTGELFF
v_gene: TRBV9
d_gene: .
abundance: .
j_gene: TRBJ2-2

CDR3nt: TGTGCCAGCAGAGATCCCGGGAGGGACGAGCAGTACTTC
CDR3aa: CASRDPGRDEQYF
v_gene: TRBV11-1
d_gene: TRBD2
abundance: .
j_gene: TRBJ2-7

CDR3nt: TGCGCCAGCAGCTGGGAGGGCTACACTGAAGCTTTCTTT
CDR3aa: CASSWEGYTEAFF
v_gene: TRBV5-1
d_gene: .
abundance: .
j_gene: TRBJ1-1

CDR3nt: TGCGCCAGCAGCCAAGGCCCGACAGGGACCACAGATACGCAGTATTTT
CDR3aa: CASSQGPTGTTDTQYF
v_gene: TRBV4-1
d_gene: TRBD1
abundance: once
j_gene: TRBJ2-3

CDR3nt: TGTGCCAGCAGTTCCGGGACTAGCGGGAGGGCCGGAGATACGCAGTATTTT
CDR3aa: CASSSGTSGRAGDTQYF
v_gene: TRBV28
d_gene: TRBD2
abundance: .
j_gene: TRBJ2-3

CDR3nt: TGTGCCACCCGAATAGGACACCAGAACACTGAAGCTTTCTTT
CDR3aa: CATRIGHQNTEAFF
v_gene: TRBV19
d_gene: .
abundance: .
j_gene: TRBJ1-1

CDR3nt: TGTGCCAGCAGCCGAGGGGGGGGCTACAATGAGCAGTTCTTC
CDR3aa: CASSRGGGYNEQFF
v_gene: TRBV11-2
d_gene: .
abundance: .
j_gene: TRBJ2-1

CDR3nt: TGTGCCATCAGTGAAACAGGGGCAAACACTGAAGCTTTCTTT
CDR3aa: CAISETGANTEAFF
v_gene: TRBV10-3
d_gene: TRBD1
abundance: .
j_gene: TRBJ1-1

CDR3nt: TGCGCCAGCAGCTTGGCCTGGGCAGCTGAGCAGTTCTTC
CDR3aa: CASSLAWAAEQFF
v_gene: TRBV5-1
d_gene: .
abundance: .
j_gene: TRBJ2-1

CDR3nt: TGTGCCTGGAACCCTACTAGCGGGAGTTTCTTTAGCACAGATACGCAGTATTTT
CDR3aa: CAWNPTSGSFFSTDTQYF
v_gene: TRBV30
d_gene: TRBD2
abundance: few
j_gene: TRBJ2-3

CDR3nt: TGTGCCAGCAGTTACGGTTCGGGGAGGAACACTGAAGCTTTCTTT
CDR3aa: CASSYGSGRNTEAFF
v_gene: TRBV6-6
d_gene: .
abundance: .
j_gene: TRBJ1-1

CDR3nt: TGCAGCGTGGATGGACTAGCAAATGAGCAGTTCTTC
CDR3aa: CSVDGLANEQFF
v_gene: TRBV29-1
d_gene: TRBD2
abundance: .
j_gene: TRBJ2-1

CDR3nt: TGCACCAGCAGCCAAGCGGGGATCGACCTCATGCGGCAGTTCTTC
CDR3aa: CTSSQAGIDLMRQFF
v_gene: TRBV1
d_gene: .
abundance: .
j_gene: TRBJ2-1

CDR3nt: TGTGCCTGGAGGCAGACAGGGATGAGCAACGTCCTGACTTTC
CDR3aa: CAWRQTGMSNVLTF
v_gene: TRBV30
d_gene: TRBD1
abundance: .
j_gene: TRBJ2-6

CDR3nt: TGTGCCAGCAGTGTCGACGGCAGGGGTAGAAGGGCCTACAATGAGCAGTTCTTC
CDR3aa: CASSVDGRGRRAYNEQFF
v_gene: TRBV6-1
d_gene: .
abundance: .
j_gene: TRBJ2-1

CDR3nt: TGTGCCAGCAGCGCCCGGACAGGGAAGACCGGGGAGCTGTTTTTT
CDR3aa: CASSARTGKTGELFF
v_gene: TRBV9
d_gene: TRBD1
abundance: .
j_gene: TRBJ2-2

CDR3nt: TGTGCCAGCAGCTGGAGCCAGCGGGAGGGCGTCGACGAGCAGTACTTC
CDR3aa: CASSWSQREGVDEQYF
v_gene: TRBV7-2
d_gene: TRBD2
abundance: once
j_gene: TRBJ2-7

CDR3nt: TGTGCCTGGAGTCGGACAGGGAACACTGAAGCTTTCTTT
CDR3aa: CAWSRTGNTEAFF
v_gene: TRBV30
d_gene: TRBD1
abundance: few
j_gene: TRBJ1-1

CDR3nt: TGTGCCAGCAGCTTAGGTGTAGCTGGAGCCTACGAGCAGTACTTC
CDR3aa: CASSLGVAGAYEQYF
v_gene: TRBV11-3
d_gene: .
abundance: once
j_gene: TRBJ2-7

CDR3nt: TGTGCCAGTAGTACCTCTAGAGGGGGGGGCAATGAGCAGTTCTTC
CDR3aa: CASSTSRGGGNEQFF
v_gene: TRBV19
d_gene: .
abundance: .
j_gene: TRBJ2-1

CDR3nt: TGCGCCACCGGGACGGGAGTGGCATCCCTCGAGCAGTACTTC
CDR3aa: CATGTGVASLEQYF
v_gene: TRBV5-1
d_gene: .
abundance: .
j_gene: TRBJ2-7

CDR3nt: TGCGCCAGCAGCCTGTACACCGGGACAGGGTTGGGTGAGCAGTACTTC
CDR3aa: CASSLYTGTGLGEQYF
v_gene: TRBV5-1
d_gene: TRBD1
abundance: few
j_gene: TRBJ2-7

CDR3nt: TGTGCCAGCAGCCCGGACACTAATCAGCCCCAGCATTTT
CDR3aa: CASSPDTNQPQHF
v_gene: TRBV7-2
d_gene: .
abundance: once
j_gene: TRBJ1-5